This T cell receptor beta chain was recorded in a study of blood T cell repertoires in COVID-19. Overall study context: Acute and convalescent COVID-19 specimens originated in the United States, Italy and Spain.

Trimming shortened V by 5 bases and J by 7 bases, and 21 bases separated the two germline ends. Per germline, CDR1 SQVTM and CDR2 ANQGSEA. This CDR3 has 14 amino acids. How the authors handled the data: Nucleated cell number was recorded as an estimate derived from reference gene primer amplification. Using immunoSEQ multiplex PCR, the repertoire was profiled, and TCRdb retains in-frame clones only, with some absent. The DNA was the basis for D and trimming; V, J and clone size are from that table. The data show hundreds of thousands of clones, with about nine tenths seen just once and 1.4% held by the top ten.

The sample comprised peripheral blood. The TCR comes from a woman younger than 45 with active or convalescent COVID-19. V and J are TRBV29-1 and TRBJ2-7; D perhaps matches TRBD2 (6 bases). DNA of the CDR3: TGCAGCGTTCCGGGGGACCGGGGTTCGGGGGAGCAGTACTTC. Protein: CSVPGDRGSGEQYF.